Sequencing of this T cell receptor beta chain was carried out in a study of T cell repertoires in cytomegalovirus infection. Study-level information: The authors used CMV epitopes that were HLA-C-restricted (recently identified) and HLA-B-restricted (well studied). Both a matching HLA type and CMV infection were indicated by public TCR beta signatures.

A remark on this clonotype: The target antigen is unknown.

Study observations and caveats: CMV-specific TCR beta clonotypes restricted by HLA-C were the ones dominating the ex vivo response.

This CDR3 has 13 amino acids. CDR1 is MDHEN, CDR2 SYDVKM, per germline. Losses at the gene ends were 8 bases for V and 4 bases for J; bases not matched to a gene: 7. Via MiXCR, TCRdb re-called the reads, giving one row per CDR3 protein. This table has some 590,000 distinct CDR3 sequences, 40% appearing once. The chain carries TRBV28 and TRBJ1-2; 7 bases fit TRBD1. The sequence was collected from a human donor in good health (CMV status not recorded). Some clones in this sample may be carry-over from other donors' samples. The specimen comprised cultured PBMCs, sampled from culture after CMV antigen stimulation. The CDR3 is CASQGQHLYGYTF. As DNA, the CDR3 is TGTGCCAGCCAGGGACAGCACCTCTATGGCTACACCTTC.